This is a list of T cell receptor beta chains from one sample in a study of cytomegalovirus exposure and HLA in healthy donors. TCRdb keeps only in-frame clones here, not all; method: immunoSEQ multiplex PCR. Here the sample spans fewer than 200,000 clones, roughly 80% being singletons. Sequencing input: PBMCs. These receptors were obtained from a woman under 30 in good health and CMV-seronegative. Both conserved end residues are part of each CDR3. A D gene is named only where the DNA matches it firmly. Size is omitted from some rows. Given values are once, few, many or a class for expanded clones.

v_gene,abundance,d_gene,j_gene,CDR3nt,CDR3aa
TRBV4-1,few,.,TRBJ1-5,TGCGCCAGCAGCCAGCCAGGGGCCGCTCCTATTCGACCCCAGCATTTT,CASSQPGAAPIRPQHF
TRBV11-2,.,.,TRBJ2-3,TGTGCCAGCAGCTTAACTAGTAGCACAGATACGCAGTATTTT,CASSLTSSTDTQYF
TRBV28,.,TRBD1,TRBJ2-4,TGTGCCAGCCGGACCACAGGGGGGGCCAAAAACATTCAGTACTTC,CASRTTGGAKNIQYF
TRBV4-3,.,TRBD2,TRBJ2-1,TGCGCCAGCAGCCAAGAGGGCGGGAGCTACAATGAGCAGTTCTTC,CASSQEGGSYNEQFF
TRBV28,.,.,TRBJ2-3,TGTGCCAGCAGTTCCTTCTGGCAGGGGGGATTCACAGATACGCAGTATTTT,CASSSFWQGGFTDTQYF
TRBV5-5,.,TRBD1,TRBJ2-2,TGTGCCAGCAGCTACCGGGACAGGGCCGGGGAGCTGTTTTTT,CASSYRDRAGELFF
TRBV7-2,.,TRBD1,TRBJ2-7,TGTGCCAGCAGTCCTAGACAGGGCTCCTACGAGCAGTACTTC,CASSPRQGSYEQYF
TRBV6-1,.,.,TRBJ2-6,TGTGCCAGCAGTGCAACAGGGAGAGGGGCCAACGTCCTGACTTTC,CASSATGRGANVLTF
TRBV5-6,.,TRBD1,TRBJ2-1,TGTGCCAGCAGCGGGGACAGTATCCTTAATGAGCAGTTCTTC,CASSGDSILNEQFF
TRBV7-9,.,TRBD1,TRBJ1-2,TGTGCCAGCAGCCGGGGACAGGGGGCGTATGGCTACACCTTC,CASSRGQGAYGYTF
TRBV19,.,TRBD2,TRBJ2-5,TGTGCCAGTAGTCGGAGGGGCTATAGCGGGAGATCGGAGACCCAGTACTTC,CASSRRGYSGRSETQYF
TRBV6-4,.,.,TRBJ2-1,TGTGCCAGCAGTGACTCTGGAGGGCCCTACAATGAGCAGTTCTTC,CASSDSGGPYNEQFF
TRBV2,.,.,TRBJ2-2,TGTGCCAGCAGTGGGACTTGGGGCGGGGAGCTGTTTTTT,CASSGTWGGELFF
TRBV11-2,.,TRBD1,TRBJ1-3,TGTGCCAGCAGCATGGGACAGTACATCTCTGGAAACACCATATATTTT,CASSMGQYISGNTIYF
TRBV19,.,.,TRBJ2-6,TGTGCCAGTAGTATGAACAGGGATGGGGCCAACGTCCTGACTTTC,CASSMNRDGANVLTF
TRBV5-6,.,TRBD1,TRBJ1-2,TGTGCCAGCAGCTTGTGGGGACAGGGTGCGACAAACTATGGCTACACCTTC,CASSLWGQGATNYGYTF
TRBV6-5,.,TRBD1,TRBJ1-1,TGTGCCAGCAGTTACTTGTTTGGGACAGGGGACACTGAAGCTTTCTTT,CASSYLFGTGDTEAFF
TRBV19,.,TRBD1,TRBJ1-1,TGTGCCAGTAGAGGGGGCACAAACACTGAAGCTTTCTTT,CASRGGTNTEAFF
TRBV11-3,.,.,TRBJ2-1,TGTGCCAGCAGCTTAGATCAGGGGAAGGGGGAAGGATCCTCCTACAATGAGCAGTTCTTC,CASSLDQGKGEGSSYNEQFF
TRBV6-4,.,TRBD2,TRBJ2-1,TGTGCCAGCAGTTCTCTAGCGGGAGCTAGTGAGCAGTTCTTC,CASSSLAGASEQFF
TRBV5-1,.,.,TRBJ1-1,TGCGCCAGCAGCTTGGGACAGGTAACGAACACTGAAGCTTTCTTT,CASSLGQVTNTEAFF
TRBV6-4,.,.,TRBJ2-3,TGTGCCAGCAGTGACTCGGAGACAGATACGCAGTATTTT,CASSDSETDTQYF
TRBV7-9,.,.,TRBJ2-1,TGTGCCAGCAGACCTATTTACAATGAGCAGTTCTTC,CASRPIYNEQFF
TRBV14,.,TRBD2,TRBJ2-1,TGTGCCAGCAGCCGGGAAACGGCCGGGAGGCTTCCCAGTGAGCAGTTCTTC,CASSRETAGRLPSEQFF
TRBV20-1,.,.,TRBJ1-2,TGCAGTGCCCCCGACAGATATGGCTACACCTTC,CSAPDRYGYTF
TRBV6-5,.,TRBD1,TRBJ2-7,TGTGCCAGCAGGACGACAGGGAAAAGCTCCTACGAGCAGTACTTC,CASRTTGKSSYEQYF
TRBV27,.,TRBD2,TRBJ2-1,TGTGCCAGCCGGGGACTAGCGGGAGTCAATGAGCAGTTCTTC,CASRGLAGVNEQFF
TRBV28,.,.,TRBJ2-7,TGTGCCAGCAGTTTCCACACCGTAACCTACGAGCAGTACTTC,CASSFHTVTYEQYF
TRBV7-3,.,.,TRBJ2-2,TGTGCCAGCAGCTTATTAGTCACAGCGAACACCGGGGAGCTGTTTTTT,CASSLLVTANTGELFF
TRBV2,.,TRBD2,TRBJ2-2,TGTGCCAGCAGAAGGACTAGCGGGGACACCGGGGAGCTGTTTTTT,CASRRTSGDTGELFF
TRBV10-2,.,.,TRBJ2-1,TGCGCCAGCAGCGATTATCGGGAGACGACCAATGAGCAGTTCTTC,CASSDYRETTNEQFF
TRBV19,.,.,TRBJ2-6,TGTGCCAGTACCTTGGAGGGGTCTGGGGCCAACGTCCTGACTTTC,CASTLEGSGANVLTF
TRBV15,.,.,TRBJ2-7,TGTGCCACCAGCAGAGGACACGGGATAGCTCTGGAGCAGTACTTC,CATSRGHGIALEQYF
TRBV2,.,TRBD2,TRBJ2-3,TGTGCCAGCAGTGCGGGAGGAAGCACAGATACGCAGTATTTT,CASSAGGSTDTQYF
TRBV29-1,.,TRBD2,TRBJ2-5,TGCAGCGTTGAATCCAGCGGGAGCGCAGGGGAGACCCAGTACTTC,CSVESSGSAGETQYF
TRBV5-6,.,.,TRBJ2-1,TGTGCCAGCAGCTTGATTTCGGGGTCGAATGAGCAGTTCTTC,CASSLISGSNEQFF
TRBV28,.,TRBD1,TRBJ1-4,TGTGCCAGCAGCAAGACAGGGGGCGTTGAAAAACTGTTTTTT,CASSKTGGVEKLFF
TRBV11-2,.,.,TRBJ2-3,TGTGCCAGCAGCTTAGACACCCCATCTAGCGGCACAGATACGCAGTATTTT,CASSLDTPSSGTDTQYF
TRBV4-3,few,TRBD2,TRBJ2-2,TGCGCCAGCAGCCAAGGTTTGGCTAGCGGGATATCTGGGGAGCTGTTTTTT,CASSQGLASGISGELFF
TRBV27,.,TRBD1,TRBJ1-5,TGTGCCAGCAGCCTGGGACAGCCGAATCAGCCCCAGCATTTT,CASSLGQPNQPQHF
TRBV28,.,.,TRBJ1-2,TGTGCCAGCAGTCCCTACCGGACGGGGGGGTATGGCTACACCTTC,CASSPYRTGGYGYTF
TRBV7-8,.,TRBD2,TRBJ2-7,TGTGCCAGCAGCTTCGGGGGGACCTACGAGCAGTACTTC,CASSFGGTYEQYF
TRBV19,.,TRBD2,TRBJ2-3,TGTGCCAGTAGCGATCTAGCGGGAGATACGCAGTATTTT,CASSDLAGDTQYF
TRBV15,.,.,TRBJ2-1,TGTGCCACCAGCAGACCGTGGGCAAGCGGAGTCCTTTACGCGGAGCAGTTCTTC,CATSRPWASGVLYAEQFF
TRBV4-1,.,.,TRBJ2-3,TGCGCCAGCAGCCAGGACCAGGGCACTAGCACAGATACGCAGTATTTT,CASSQDQGTSTDTQYF
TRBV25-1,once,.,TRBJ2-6,TGTGCCAGCAGTGATCTCGGGGGAGGTGGGGCCAACGTCCTGACTTTC,CASSDLGGGGANVLTF
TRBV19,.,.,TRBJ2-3,TGTGCCAGTAGTCCGGGGAACGGATTCCCAGATACGCAGTATTTT,CASSPGNGFPDTQYF
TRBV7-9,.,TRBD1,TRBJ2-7,TGTGCCAGCAGCTTAGCGCTGGCGACAGGGGGCTTTGAGCAGTACTTC,CASSLALATGGFEQYF
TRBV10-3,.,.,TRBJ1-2,TGTGCCATCAGAGAACAGGGAGCGGAGCGCTACACCTTC,CAIREQGAERYTF
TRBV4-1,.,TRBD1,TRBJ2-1,TGCGCCAGCAGCCAAGACTCGACAGGGGCCAATGAGCAGTTCTTC,CASSQDSTGANEQFF
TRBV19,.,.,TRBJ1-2,TGTGCCAGTACCAGGGACATCCTAGGTGGCTACACCTTC,CASTRDILGGYTF
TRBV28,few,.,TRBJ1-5,TGTGCCAGCAGAAACAGTTTCAATCAGCCCCAGCATTTT,CASRNSFNQPQHF
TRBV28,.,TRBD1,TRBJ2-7,TGTGCCAGCAGTTTAGACCCTCTTGGACAGGGGGCTAACGAGCAGTACTTC,CASSLDPLGQGANEQYF
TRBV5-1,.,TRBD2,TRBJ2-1,TGCGCCAGCAGCGGGGGACTAGCGGGAGGGCGGGATGAGCAGTTCTTC,CASSGGLAGGRDEQFF
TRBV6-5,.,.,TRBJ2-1,TGTGCCAGCAGTCTACGACAGAGCTCCTACAATGAGCAGTTCTTC,CASSLRQSSYNEQFF
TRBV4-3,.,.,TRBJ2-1,TGCGCCAGCAGCCAAGAAGATGGGACTTACAATGAGCAGTTCTTC,CASSQEDGTYNEQFF
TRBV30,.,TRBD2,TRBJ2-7,TGTGCCTGGAGTGTAAACGGGCTAGCGGGGTTTTCCTACGAGCAGTACTTC,CAWSVNGLAGFSYEQYF
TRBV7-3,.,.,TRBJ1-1,TGTGCCCCCTTAAGGGGCCAAGTGAACACTGAAGCTTTCTTT,CAPLRGQVNTEAFF